These 20 T cell receptor beta chains were sequenced from one sample in a study of cytomegalovirus exposure and HLA in healthy donors. Libraries were prepared by immunoSEQ multiplex PCR; TCRdb keeps only in-frame clonotypes and omits some of them. The sample holds approximately 230,000 clones, less than 90% seen once. The sample consisted of PBMCs. The receptor set was obtained from a man between 18 and 29 years old in good health and CMV-seropositive.

The V and J genes are TRBV27 and TRBJ1-1; TRBD1 might be the D (6 bases). Trimming cost V 3 bases and J 5 bases, with 13 bases left between them. This CDR3 contains 14 residues. CDR1 MNHEY and CDR2 SMNVEV come from the germline V gene (reference sequence). The DNA for the CDR3 is TGTGCCAGCAGTTTTGTAGGGGGAGGAACTGAAGCTTTCTTT. Amino acid sequence: CASSFVGGGTEAFF.

This clone was observed a handful of times. This chain links TRBV19 with TRBJ1-2; 7 bases align to TRBD1. CDR3 length: 16 residues. The germline CDR1 and CDR2 sequences are LNHDA and SQIVND (reference sequence). V shed 1 base, J shed 0 bases, and the junction held 5 bases outside the gene matches. CDR3 DNA: TGTGCCAGTAGTATAGGAGGACAGGCCTCTAACTATGGCTACACCTTC. Encoded protein: CASSIGGQASNYGYTF.

The sample holds a few counts of this clone. V is TRBV28 and J is TRBJ2-5, with TRBD1 identical over 8 bases. This CDR3 has 16 amino acids. V lost 2 bases to trimming and J lost 5 bases; unmatched junction nucleotides: 10. Germline CDR1 and CDR2: MDHEN and SYDVKM. CDR3 protein: CASSLRSTGERETQYF. In nucleotides, the CDR3 is TGTGCCAGCAGTTTACGATCGACAGGGGAGCGGGAGACCCAGTACTTC. Combining the CDR3 with reference TRBV28 and TRBJ2-5 gives the whole variable domain DVKVTQSSRYLVKRTGEKVFLECVQDMDHENMFWYRQDPGLGLRLIYFSYDVKMKEKGDIPEGYSVSREKKERFSLILESASTNQTSMYLCASSLRSTGERETQYFGPGTRLLVL.

This clone appeared a few times. This chain joins TRBV19 and TRBJ2-1; D call uncertain. The V gene's germline CDR1 is LNHDA and CDR2 SQIVND (reference sequence). The CDR3 loop spans 17 amino acids. Trimming left V 6 bases short and J 7 bases short, with 25 bases between. The CDR3 is CASSPSWYDPNLNEQFF. CDR3 bases: TGTGCCAGTAGCCCCTCATGGTACGATCCGAACCTTAATGAGCAGTTCTTC.

The gene calls are TRBV5-4 and TRBJ2-7, with TRBD2 matching 10 bases. From germline, CDR1 is SGHNT and CDR2 YYREEE (reference sequence). The CDR3 loop spans 15 amino acids. The trim removed 5 bases at V and 5 bases at J, leaving 10 bases unmatched. The CDR3 region has the DNA TGTGCCAGCAGTGCCTCTAGCGGGAGTTTCGACGAGCAGTACTTC. Translated, it gives CASSASSGSFDEQYF. Combining the CDR3 with reference TRBV5-4 and TRBJ2-7 gives the whole variable domain ETGVTQSPTHLIKTRGQQVTLRCSSQSGHNTVSWYQQALGQGPQFIFQYYREEENGRGNFPPRFSGLQFPNYSSELNVNALELDDSALYLCASSASSGSFDEQYFGPGTRLTVT.

The chain carries TRBV20-1 and TRBJ2-7, with D uncertain. Germline CDR1 DFQATT, CDR2 SNEGSKA (reference sequence). V lost 1 base and J 4 bases, leaving 2 bases between the germline ends. The CDR3 is 10 residues long. The chain's CDR3 is CSARVYEQYF. DNA for the CDR3: TGCAGTGCTAGAGTATACGAGCAGTACTTC.

This clone appeared a few times. The chain carries TRBV7-9 and TRBJ1-1; D uncertain. There are 14 residues in the CDR3. The ends were cut back, 6 bases at V and 5 bases at J, with 16 bases in the middle. Germline values: CDR1 SEHNR, CDR2 FQNEAQ (reference sequence). For the CDR3, the DNA is TGTGCCAGCAGTACCAGAAGGTTTTCAACTGAAGCTTTCTTT. Translated: CASSTRRFSTEAFF.

This chain links TRBV5-6 with TRBJ1-2; tentatively, D is TRBD1 (5 bases). CDR1 SGHDT and CDR2 YYEEEE come from the germline V gene. Between the trimmed V and J ends, which lost 2 bases and 3 bases, there was a span of 11 bases. There are 14 residues in the CDR3. CDR3 DNA: TGTGCCAGCAGCTTCTGGGGACCCCACTATGGCTACACCTTC. The encoded protein is CASSFWGPHYGYTF. Full variable domain (remainder filled in from reference TRBV5-6 and TRBJ1-2): DAGVTQSPTHLIKTRGQQVTLRCSPKSGHDTVSWYQQALGQGPQFIFQYYEEEERQRGNFPDRFSGHQFPNYSSELNVNALLLGDSALYLCASSFWGPHYGYTFGSGTRLTVV.

This chain uses TRBV6-1 with TRBJ1-1, with 9 bases aligning to TRBD1. Germline-derived CDR1 and CDR2 are MNHNS and SASEGT. The CDR3 runs to 15 residues. Trimming cost V 4 bases and J 1 base; bases outside gene matches: 4. The CDR3, as DNA: TGTGCCAGCAGTGGACGACAGGGGGGGAACACTGAAGCTTTCTTT. Protein: CASSGRQGGNTEAFF.

This clone was observed once. This rearrangement joins TRBV7-3 to TRBJ2-3; a weak D match, TRBD2 (6 bases). Per germline, CDR1 SGHTA and CDR2 FQGTGA. The V end lost 5 bases, the J end lost 2 bases, and 17 bases lay between the germline ends. This CDR3 is built from 16 residues. The CDR3 DNA reads TGTGCCAGCAGCCTGGGACTGCCGGAGGCCACAGATACGCAGTATTTT. Translating it yields CASSLGLPEATDTQYF.

The chain has TRBV28 and TRBJ2-7, with D tentatively TRBD1 (6 bases). Between the trimmed V and J ends, which lost 6 bases and 2 bases, there was a span of 14 bases. Germline CDR1 reads MDHEN; CDR2 reads SYDVKM. This CDR3 is 14 amino acids long. CDR3 bases: TGTGCCAGCAGAGAACAGGGACGGCCCTACGAGCAGTACTTC. Residues: CASREQGRPYEQYF.

V and J are TRBV2 and TRBJ2-6, with D possibly being TRBD2 (6 bases). The V end lost 2 bases, the J end lost 1 base, and 12 bases lay between the germline ends. The germline gives CDR1 SNHLY, CDR2 FYNNEI. The CDR3 covers 17 residues. Here the CDR3 DNA reads TGTGCCAGCAGTGAATTTGGTGGGGGGTCTGGGGCCAACGTCCTGACTTTC. It encodes CASSEFGGGSGANVLTF.

Here the CDR3 DNA reads TGTGCCAGCAGCGTCGTAGGCGGGAACCAAGAGACCCAGTACTTC. Amino acids: CASSVVGGNQETQYF. The chain is built from TRBV9 and TRBJ2-5, with D perhaps matching TRBD2 (6 bases). The CDR3 has 15 residues. Germline V lookup: CDR1 SGDLS, CDR2 YYNGEE. Trimming cost V 2 bases and J 0 bases, with 11 bases left between them.

The rearrangement links TRBV7-3 to TRBJ1-1; D may be TRBD1 (5 bases). In germline, CDR1 is SGHTA, CDR2 FQGTGA. This CDR3 contains 13 residues. With 2 bases removed from V and 5 bases from J, the gap between germline ends came to 9 bases. DNA for the CDR3: TGTGCCAGCAGCTTACAGGGAGGGACTGAAGCTTTCTTT. This sequence encodes CASSLQGGTEAFF.

This chain links TRBV2 with TRBJ1-1; 7 positions agree with TRBD1. The CDR3 totals 13 residues. CDR1 is SNHLY, CDR2 FYNNEI, per germline. V dropped 6 bases and J dropped 5; count of bases not matched to a gene: 6. The CDR3 region has the DNA TGTGCCAGCAGGAGTGAACAGGGGACTGAAGCTTTCTTT. Translation gives CASRSEQGTEAFF.

The V gene is TRBV5-1, the J gene TRBJ2-3; D is perhaps TRBD1 (5 bases). Germline loops: CDR1 SGHRS, CDR2 YFSETQ. The CDR3 spans 15 residues. V lost 0 bases and J lost 5, with 13 bases in between. The chain's CDR3 is CASSLGAGIEDTQYF. In DNA form, the CDR3 reads TGCGCCAGCAGCTTGGGGGCAGGGATAGAAGATACGCAGTATTTT.

This chain uses TRBV6-1 with TRBJ2-2; D remains ambiguous. CDR1 and CDR2 from the germline V gene are MNHNS and SASEGT. This CDR3 has 12 residues. Trimming took off 8 bases at V and 6 bases at J, with 10 bases between the two ends. CDR3 in amino acids: CASDREPGELFF. The CDR3 DNA reads TGTGCCAGCGATCGTGAGCCCGGGGAGCTGTTTTTT.

The chain employs TRBV18 and TRBJ2-7, with 7 bases lining up with TRBD2. Germline assignment: CDR1 KGHSH and CDR2 LQKENI. CDR3 length equals 17 residues. The V and J ends lost 4 bases and 3 bases, in that order; junction bases with no gene match: 15. The CDR3 DNA sequence: TGTGCCAGCTCACTAATGGGCCTGGGGGGGAGCCTCTACGAGCAGTACTTC. Its protein product is CASSLMGLGGSLYEQYF.

The chain combines TRBV6-6 with TRBJ2-2; 12 bases agree with TRBD2. Germline V gene sequence: CDR1 MNHNY, CDR2 SVGAGI (reference sequence). There are 16 residues in the CDR3. V gave up 7 bases and J gave up 7 bases; unmatched junction bases: 10. The CDR3 loop reads CASTQLAGGQNGELFF. For the CDR3, the DNA is TGTGCCAGCACCCAACTAGCGGGAGGCCAAAACGGGGAGCTGTTTTTT.

The genes are TRBV6-6 and TRBJ2-7; 10 bases fit TRBD1. Germline V lookup: CDR1 MNHNY, CDR2 SVGAGI (reference sequence). The CDR3 has 16 amino acids. Trimming cost V 0 bases and J 6 bases; bases outside gene matches: 8. CDR3 residues: CASSYSHPTGGSEQYF. DNA for the CDR3: TGTGCCAGCAGTTACTCGCATCCGACAGGGGGCAGCGAGCAGTACTTC.